This record looks at one T cell receptor (beta chain) sequence and its context. The target antigen is unknown. Blood was drawn once per donor, and each sample measured around 2.6 ml. The sample comes from a study of monozygotic twins with inflammatory bowel disease. Study-wide points: Healthy twins showed more clonotype sharing with others than IBD patients, especially patients with disease activity. No detectable difference in repertoire similarity separated concordant from discordant twins, possibly as a result of limited power. The authors could not tell different T cell subtypes apart.

TCRdb reprocessed the 5' RACE reads and keeps a single row for each CDR3 protein, giving no DNA. The table for this sample gives 150,000 to 200,000 distinct CDR3 sequences. Material: blood. This receptor was taken from a human donor with ulcerative colitis or Crohn's disease, or a healthy co-twin of an affected twin (not recorded which).

The CDR3 here is CATSADVRDTQYF. The chain combines TRBV24-1 with TRBJ2-3. This CDR3 comprises 13 residues. Germline V lookup: CDR1 KGHDR, CDR2 SFDVKD.